These T cell receptor beta chains were read from a single sample in a study of vaccination and CD4 T cells after COVID-19. Their antigen targets remain unknown. TCRdb processed the PCR reads anew with MiXCR; each CDR3 protein has one entry. This sample yields almost 20,000 distinct CDR3 sequences, of which around 55% are seen a single time; about 10% belongs to the top ten. The sample consisted of CD4+ T cells from blood, cultured in vitro. Receptors originate from a human donor who had recovered from COVID-19. Each CDR3 is given with its conserved first and last residue. Each record gives: D gene, V gene, CDR3 length, clone size, J gene, CDR3 protein, CDR3 DNA. A D gene is named only where the DNA matches it firmly. Size is stated for part of the rows, as once, few or many counts, or as a class when the clone is expanded.

d_gene: NA
v_gene: TRBV27
len: 13
abundance: NA
j_gene: TRBJ1-1
CDR3aa: CASSLFPGREAFF
CDR3nt: TGTGCCAGCAGTTTATTCCCAGGCCGAGAAGCTTTCTTT

d_gene: NA
v_gene: TRBV11-3
len: 13
abundance: NA
j_gene: TRBJ1-5
CDR3aa: CASSLGRYAPQHF
CDR3nt: TGTGCCAGCAGCTTAGGACGGTATGCGCCCCAGCATTTT

d_gene: NA
v_gene: TRBV28
len: 21
abundance: NA
j_gene: TRBJ2-1
CDR3aa: CASSTGRPPWRTAGSYNEQFF
CDR3nt: TGTGCCAGCAGTACTGGACGTCCGCCGTGGAGGACCGCCGGCTCCTACAATGAGCAGTTCTTC

d_gene: NA
v_gene: TRBV27
len: 14
abundance: few
j_gene: TRBJ1-2
CDR3aa: CASSLSGPNYGYTF
CDR3nt: TGTGCCAGCAGTTTATCAGGGCCCAACTATGGCTACACCTTC

d_gene: TRBD1
v_gene: TRBV7-6
len: 15
abundance: few
j_gene: TRBJ1-1
CDR3aa: CASSRGQGVDTEAFF
CDR3nt: TGTGCCAGCAGCCGAGGACAGGGGGTGGACACTGAAGCTTTCTTT

d_gene: TRBD2
v_gene: TRBV10-3
len: 14
abundance: NA
j_gene: TRBJ2-3
CDR3aa: CATEVSGRSDTQYF
CDR3nt: TGTGCCACCGAAGTTAGCGGGAGGTCGGATACGCAGTATTTT

d_gene: NA
v_gene: TRBV20-1
len: 14
abundance: NA
j_gene: TRBJ1-3
CDR3aa: CSATTGRGGNAIYF
CDR3nt: TGCAGTGCTACGACGGGCAGGGGTGGAAACGCCATATATTTT

d_gene: NA
v_gene: TRBV2
len: 11
abundance: few
j_gene: TRBJ2-7
CDR3aa: CASSGRYEQYF
CDR3nt: TGTGCCAGCAGTGGAAGATACGAGCAGTACTTC

d_gene: NA
v_gene: TRBV27
len: 16
abundance: once
j_gene: TRBJ2-7
CDR3aa: CASSLRPPDSAYEQYF
CDR3nt: TGTGCCAGCAGTTTAAGGCCCCCCGACAGTGCGTACGAGCAGTACTTC

d_gene: NA
v_gene: TRBV7-2
len: 12
abundance: NA
j_gene: TRBJ1-1
CDR3aa: CASSSSAREAFF
CDR3nt: TGTGCCAGCAGCTCATCCGCTAGGGAAGCTTTCTTT

d_gene: NA
v_gene: TRBV11-2
len: 14
abundance: NA
j_gene: TRBJ2-5
CDR3aa: CASSFTGVRVTQYF
CDR3nt: TGTGCCAGCAGCTTCACGGGGGTTAGGGTGACCCAGTACTTC

d_gene: NA
v_gene: TRBV5-1
len: 14
abundance: NA
j_gene: TRBJ1-5
CDR3aa: CASSLEGQEQPQHF
CDR3nt: TGCGCCAGCAGCTTGGAGGGGCAGGAGCAGCCCCAGCATTTT

d_gene: NA
v_gene: TRBV2
len: 15
abundance: NA
j_gene: TRBJ1-4
CDR3aa: CASRADRTTNEKLFF
CDR3nt: TGTGCCAGCAGGGCAGACAGGACAACTAATGAAAAACTGTTTTTT

d_gene: TRBD2
v_gene: TRBV7-6
len: 13
abundance: NA
j_gene: TRBJ2-5
CDR3aa: CASRRLAEETQYF
CDR3nt: TGTGCCAGCAGACGACTAGCGGAAGAGACCCAGTACTTC

d_gene: NA
v_gene: TRBV10-3
len: 15
abundance: once
j_gene: TRBJ2-2
CDR3aa: CAISGQGPDTGELFF
CDR3nt: TGTGCCATCAGTGGTCAGGGGCCGGACACCGGGGAGCTGTTTTTT

d_gene: NA
v_gene: TRBV19
len: 15
abundance: few
j_gene: TRBJ1-5
CDR3aa: CASSILRGYNQPQHF
CDR3nt: TGTGCCAGTAGTATCTTAAGGGGGTACAATCAGCCCCAGCATTTT

d_gene: TRBD2
v_gene: TRBV6-5
len: 15
abundance: few
j_gene: TRBJ2-5
CDR3aa: CASSYSFGGGETQYF
CDR3nt: TGTGCCAGCAGTTACTCGTTCGGGGGAGGGGAGACCCAGTACTTC

d_gene: NA
v_gene: TRBV20-1
len: 12
abundance: NA
j_gene: TRBJ2-5
CDR3aa: CSASGTQETQYF
CDR3nt: TGCAGTGCTTCCGGGACTCAAGAGACCCAGTACTTC

d_gene: NA
v_gene: TRBV5-4
len: 14
abundance: NA
j_gene: TRBJ2-3
CDR3aa: CASSSVGDTDTQYF
CDR3nt: TGTGCCAGCAGTTCGGTAGGGGACACAGATACGCAGTATTTT

d_gene: TRBD1
v_gene: TRBV20-1
len: 15
abundance: NA
j_gene: TRBJ2-5
CDR3aa: CSARDWGQGDETQYF
CDR3nt: TGCAGTGCTAGAGATTGGGGACAGGGGGATGAGACCCAGTACTTC

d_gene: NA
v_gene: TRBV2
len: 16
abundance: NA
j_gene: TRBJ1-3
CDR3aa: CASSQNGALGGNTIYF
CDR3nt: TGTGCCAGCAGTCAAAATGGGGCCCTTGGAGGAAACACCATATATTTT

d_gene: NA
v_gene: TRBV11-3
len: 13
abundance: NA
j_gene: TRBJ1-2
CDR3aa: CASSFSQGYGYTF
CDR3nt: TGTGCCAGCAGCTTTTCTCAGGGCTATGGCTACACCTTC

d_gene: NA
v_gene: TRBV5-4
len: 14
abundance: NA
j_gene: TRBJ1-1
CDR3aa: CASSLAPTNTEAFF
CDR3nt: TGTGCCAGCAGCTTGGCCCCGACAAACACTGAAGCTTTCTTT

d_gene: NA
v_gene: TRBV6-1
len: 12
abundance: NA
j_gene: TRBJ1-1
CDR3aa: CASSRGDTEAFF
CDR3nt: TGTGCCAGCAGTCGAGGGGATACTGAAGCTTTCTTT

d_gene: TRBD1
v_gene: TRBV4-1
len: 16
abundance: NA
j_gene: TRBJ2-7
CDR3aa: CASSQPGQGNSYEQYF
CDR3nt: TGCGCCAGCAGCCAACCGGGACAGGGGAACTCCTACGAGCAGTACTTC

d_gene: TRBD2
v_gene: TRBV6-1
len: 13
abundance: NA
j_gene: TRBJ2-1
CDR3aa: CASNLAGYNEQFF
CDR3nt: TGTGCCAGCAACCTAGCGGGTTACAATGAGCAGTTCTTC

d_gene: NA
v_gene: TRBV28
len: 15
abundance: NA
j_gene: TRBJ1-5
CDR3aa: CASSFWGAGNQPQHF
CDR3nt: TGTGCCAGCAGTTTCTGGGGGGCCGGGAATCAGCCCCAGCATTTT

d_gene: NA
v_gene: TRBV7-9
len: 14
abundance: NA
j_gene: TRBJ1-1
CDR3aa: CASLPGPPAAEAFF
CDR3nt: TGTGCCAGCTTGCCGGGACCGCCTGCGGCTGAAGCTTTCTTT

d_gene: TRBD1
v_gene: TRBV25-1
len: 16
abundance: NA
j_gene: TRBJ2-1
CDR3aa: CASSTLRRGRNDEQFF
CDR3nt: TGTGCCAGCAGTACCCTCCGCAGGGGGCGTAACGATGAGCAGTTCTTC

d_gene: NA
v_gene: TRBV6-2/TRBV6-3
len: 12
abundance: few
j_gene: TRBJ1-1
CDR3aa: CASSYVGAEAFF
CDR3nt: TGTGCCAGCAGTTATGTGGGGGCTGAAGCTTTCTTT

d_gene: NA
v_gene: TRBV7-9
len: 13
abundance: few
j_gene: TRBJ2-1
CDR3aa: CASSSPPGAEQFF
CDR3nt: TGTGCCAGCAGCTCTCCCCCGGGGGCTGAGCAGTTCTTC

d_gene: NA
v_gene: TRBV12-3/TRBV12-4
len: 13
abundance: few
j_gene: TRBJ1-2
CDR3aa: CASRIGGAGGYTF
CDR3nt: TGTGCCAGCAGAATAGGGGGGGCGGGAGGCTACACCTTC

d_gene: TRBD1
v_gene: TRBV20-1
len: 15
abundance: NA
j_gene: TRBJ2-7
CDR3aa: CSAREPGTVLYEQYF
CDR3nt: TGCAGTGCTAGAGAACCCGGGACAGTCCTCTACGAGCAGTACTTC

d_gene: TRBD1
v_gene: TRBV20-1
len: 13
abundance: NA
j_gene: TRBJ2-7
CDR3aa: CSATDRGRDEQYF
CDR3nt: TGCAGTGCAACAGACAGGGGGCGGGACGAGCAGTACTTC

d_gene: TRBD2
v_gene: TRBV6-5
len: 18
abundance: NA
j_gene: TRBJ2-5
CDR3aa: CASSYRSGGDTHQETQYF
CDR3nt: TGTGCCAGCAGTTACCGTAGCGGGGGGGATACTCATCAAGAGACCCAGTACTTC

d_gene: TRBD2
v_gene: TRBV24-1
len: 17
abundance: NA
j_gene: TRBJ2-2
CDR3aa: CATSEASGRAETGELFF
CDR3nt: TGTGCCACCAGTGAGGCCAGCGGGAGGGCCGAGACCGGGGAGCTGTTTTTT

d_gene: TRBD1
v_gene: TRBV7-8
len: 19
abundance: NA
j_gene: TRBJ2-6
CDR3aa: CASSPTPLQGTSGANVLTF
CDR3nt: TGTGCCAGCAGCCCGACTCCACTACAGGGGACGTCTGGGGCCAACGTCCTGACTTTC

d_gene: NA
v_gene: TRBV28
len: 15
abundance: NA
j_gene: TRBJ1-1
CDR3aa: CASQNPGNWYTEAFF
CDR3nt: TGTGCCAGTCAAAACCCAGGGAATTGGTACACTGAAGCTTTCTTT

d_gene: NA
v_gene: TRBV19
len: 13
abundance: NA
j_gene: TRBJ2-7
CDR3aa: CASSATPNYEQYF
CDR3nt: TGTGCCAGTAGTGCCACTCCAAACTACGAGCAGTACTTC

d_gene: TRBD2
v_gene: TRBV15
len: 17
abundance: NA
j_gene: TRBJ2-1
CDR3aa: CATSRASGLAGTSLEFF
CDR3nt: TGTGCCACCAGCAGAGCTTCGGGACTAGCGGGGACCTCGTTGGAGTTCTTC

d_gene: TRBD1
v_gene: TRBV20-1
len: 14
abundance: few
j_gene: TRBJ1-6
CDR3aa: CSAPGQFYNSPLHF
CDR3nt: TGCAGTGCTCCGGGACAGTTCTATAATTCACCCCTCCACTTT

d_gene: NA
v_gene: TRBV27
len: 17
abundance: NA
j_gene: TRBJ1-5
CDR3aa: CASSPPGSSHSNQPQHF
CDR3nt: TGTGCCAGCAGCCCTCCCGGCAGCTCCCATAGCAATCAGCCCCAGCATTTT

d_gene: NA
v_gene: TRBV2
len: 14
abundance: NA
j_gene: TRBJ1-5
CDR3aa: CASKGRTGAQPQHF
CDR3nt: TGTGCCAGCAAGGGAAGAACTGGGGCTCAGCCCCAGCATTTT

d_gene: NA
v_gene: TRBV6-1
len: 13
abundance: few
j_gene: TRBJ1-2
CDR3aa: CASRGPARLGYTF
CDR3nt: TGTGCCAGCAGAGGGCCGGCCCGCCTGGGCTACACCTTC

d_gene: NA
v_gene: TRBV12-3/TRBV12-4
len: 13
abundance: NA
j_gene: TRBJ1-5
CDR3aa: CASSLTTRQPQHF
CDR3nt: TGTGCCAGCAGTTTAACTACAAGGCAGCCCCAGCATTTT

d_gene: NA
v_gene: TRBV11-2
len: 15
abundance: few
j_gene: TRBJ2-3
CDR3aa: CASTLEGGSADTQYF
CDR3nt: TGTGCCAGCACCCTAGAGGGGGGGTCGGCAGATACGCAGTATTTT

d_gene: TRBD2
v_gene: TRBV7-8
len: 16
abundance: once
j_gene: TRBJ2-3
CDR3aa: CASSLVGGRSSDTQYF
CDR3nt: TGTGCCAGCAGCTTAGTCGGCGGGAGAAGCTCAGATACGCAGTATTTT

d_gene: TRBD2
v_gene: TRBV27
len: 16
abundance: NA
j_gene: TRBJ2-3
CDR3aa: CASSPYGGGSTDTQYF
CDR3nt: TGTGCCAGCAGTCCCTACGGGGGGGGAAGCACAGATACGCAGTATTTT

d_gene: TRBD1
v_gene: TRBV20-1
len: 14
abundance: NA
j_gene: TRBJ1-5
CDR3aa: CSATGTGSNRPQHF
CDR3nt: TGCAGTGCTACCGGGACAGGGAGCAATCGGCCCCAGCATTTT

d_gene: NA
v_gene: TRBV7-8
len: 14
abundance: NA
j_gene: TRBJ2-7
CDR3aa: CASSLTHQGREQYF
CDR3nt: TGTGCCAGCAGCTTAACCCACCAGGGGCGGGAGCAGTACTTC

d_gene: TRBD1
v_gene: TRBV10-3
len: 13
abundance: NA
j_gene: TRBJ1-4
CDR3aa: CASQTGLNEKLFF
CDR3nt: TGTGCCAGTCAGACAGGGCTTAATGAAAAACTGTTTTTT

d_gene: TRBD2
v_gene: TRBV20-1
len: 16
abundance: once
j_gene: TRBJ2-1
CDR3aa: CSARYASGGDHNEQFF
CDR3nt: TGCAGTGCTAGATACGCTAGCGGGGGTGACCACAATGAGCAGTTCTTC

d_gene: TRBD2
v_gene: TRBV27
len: 15
abundance: few
j_gene: TRBJ2-2
CDR3aa: CASSPSGTNTGELFF
CDR3nt: TGTGCCAGCAGTCCAAGCGGGACGAACACCGGGGAGCTGTTTTTT

d_gene: TRBD1
v_gene: TRBV6-1
len: 14
abundance: NA
j_gene: TRBJ1-5
CDR3aa: CASRQTGVNQPQHF
CDR3nt: TGTGCCAGCAGACAGACAGGGGTGAATCAGCCCCAGCATTTT

d_gene: NA
v_gene: TRBV30
len: 14
abundance: NA
j_gene: TRBJ1-2
CDR3aa: CAWTRAPANYGYTF
CDR3nt: TGTGCCTGGACCCGGGCACCGGCTAACTATGGCTACACCTTC

d_gene: TRBD1
v_gene: TRBV6-5
len: 14
abundance: NA
j_gene: TRBJ1-2
CDR3aa: CASSYRTGDYGYTF
CDR3nt: TGTGCCAGCAGTTACCGGACAGGGGACTATGGCTACACCTTC

d_gene: TRBD2
v_gene: TRBV6-5
len: 15
abundance: NA
j_gene: TRBJ2-5
CDR3aa: CASSSLSGGGETQYF
CDR3nt: TGTGCCAGCAGTTCCCTTAGCGGGGGAGGCGAGACCCAGTACTTC